A selection of T cell receptor beta chains follows, all from one sample in a study of T cell responses to AZD1222 COVID-19 vaccine. Profiled with immunoSEQ multiplex PCR; TCRdb holds only in-frame clones, not every one. The table includes 150,000 to 200,000 clones, around 90% detected once. The specimen was peripheral blood, collected on day 0 of AZD1222 vaccination. Receptor source: an adult in good health. Both conserved end residues are part of each CDR3. The D gene is left open where the match is weak. Some rows have no size entry. The others give once, few or many, or a class for an expanded clone.

d_gene,j_gene,abundance,v_gene,len,CDR3aa,CDR3nt
-,TRBJ1-1,-,TRBV3-1/TRBV3-2,14,CASSQGLGNTEAFF,TGTGCCAGCAGCCAAGGTTTGGGGAACACTGAAGCTTTCTTT
TRBD1,TRBJ1-1,once,TRBV20-1,13,CSASQGAHTEAFF,TGCAGTGCTAGTCAGGGGGCCCACACTGAAGCTTTCTTT
-,TRBJ2-3,-,TRBV5-1,14,CASSSLTGPDTQYF,TGCGCCAGCAGCTCCCTTACAGGTCCAGATACGCAGTATTTT
TRBD1,TRBJ1-1,-,TRBV11-2,12,CASSEQGTEAFF,TGTGCCAGCAGCGAACAGGGGACTGAAGCTTTCTTT
-,TRBJ1-2,-,TRBV30,13,CAWSDAGEGGYTF,TGTGCCTGGAGTGATGCAGGGGAAGGTGGCTACACCTTC
TRBD2,TRBJ2-1,-,TRBV7-9,16,CASSGPRGGIFNEQFF,TGTGCCAGCAGCGGCCCCCGGGGGGGCATTTTTAATGAGCAGTTCTTC
TRBD1,TRBJ1-2,-,TRBV6-2/TRBV6-3,13,CASSYMTGIRYTF,TGTGCCAGCAGTTACATGACAGGGATCCGCTACACCTTC
-,TRBJ1-5,once,TRBV24-1,12,CATSDSDQPQHF,TGTGCCACCAGTGATTCCGATCAGCCCCAGCATTTT
-,TRBJ2-1,-,TRBV9,13,CASSGQRHLEQFF,TGTGCCAGCAGCGGACAGCGACATCTGGAGCAGTTCTTC
-,TRBJ1-2,-,TRBV30,14,CAWSPNGQFYGYTF,TGTGCCTGGAGTCCTAATGGACAGTTCTATGGCTACACCTTC
TRBD1,TRBJ1-4,-,TRBV11-2,15,CASSPRTGNNEKLFF,TGTGCCAGCAGCCCGCGGACAGGGAATAATGAAAAACTGTTTTTT
-,TRBJ1-4,-,TRBV4-2,18,CASSQGGSRGELNEKLFF,TGTGCCAGCAGCCAAGGGGGGAGTAGGGGGGAACTTAATGAAAAACTGTTTTTT